Sequencing of this T cell receptor beta chain was carried out in a study of T cells after yellow fever vaccination. The TCR cDNA carried a universal primer site and UMIs from 5'RACE template switching. In TCRdb, the 5' RACE reads were re-called with MiXCR into one record per CDR3 protein. The profile shows over 150,000 distinct CDR3 sequences, 5.5% to 7.5% of them singletons. The V end lost 0 bases, the J end lost 7 bases, and 16 bases lay between the germline ends. The CDR3 sequence is 16 residues long. Germline V gene lookup returns CDR1 LGHNA and CDR2 YNFKEQ. This clonotype was seen many times. The chain employs TRBV4-2 and TRBJ1-3; unclear D gene. This material consisted of CD4+ T cells sorted from PBMCs, taken on the day of the first yellow fever vaccination. The receptor was isolated from a young man who received the YFV17D yellow fever vaccine. Here the CDR3 reads CASSQEMRGYENTIYF. The CDR3 region has the DNA TGTGCCAGCAGCCAAGAAATGCGGGGATATGAGAACACCATATATTTT.